This TCR beta chain was sequenced in a study of CD8+CD57+ T cells in acquired aplastic anemia. Regarding the study as a whole: Levels of CD8+ Simpson's diversity were not significantly distinct in patients versus controls. Patients shared 25 to 30 CD8+ CDR3 sequences with controls.

For CDR3 and TCR beta VDJ profiling, genomic DNA was the template used. TCRdb re-called the reads through MiXCR, storing one row per CDR3 protein. The sample includes 90,000 to 120,000 distinct CDR3 sequences, about half of them seen just once. Trimming stripped 3 bases from V and 0 bases from J, with 12 bases between. The CDR3 runs to 16 residues. This clonotype was observed at least ten times. Antigen: not known. The clonotype was recovered from a human donor in good health, serving as a control. This rearrangement joins TRBV12-3 or TRBV12-4 to TRBJ2-4; D may be TRBD2 (5 bases). Sequenced material: sorted CD4+, CD8+, or CD8+CD57+ T cells (not recorded which) from PBMCs. The CDR3 sequence is CASSFVGEGAKNIQYF. The CDR3 DNA reads as TGTGCCAGCAGTTTTGTCGGGGAAGGAGCCAAAAACATTCAGTACTTC.